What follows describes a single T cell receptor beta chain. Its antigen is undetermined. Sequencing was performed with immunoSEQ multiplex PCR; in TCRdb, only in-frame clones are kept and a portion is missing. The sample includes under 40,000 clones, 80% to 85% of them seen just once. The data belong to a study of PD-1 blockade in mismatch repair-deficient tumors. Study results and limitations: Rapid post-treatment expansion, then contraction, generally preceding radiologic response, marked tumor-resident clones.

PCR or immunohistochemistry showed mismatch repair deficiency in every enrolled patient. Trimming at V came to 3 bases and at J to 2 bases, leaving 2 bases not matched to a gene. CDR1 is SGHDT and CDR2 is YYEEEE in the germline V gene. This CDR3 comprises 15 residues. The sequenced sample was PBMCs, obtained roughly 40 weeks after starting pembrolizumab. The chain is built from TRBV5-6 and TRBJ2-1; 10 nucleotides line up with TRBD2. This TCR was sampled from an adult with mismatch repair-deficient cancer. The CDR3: CASSSSGRPYNEQFF. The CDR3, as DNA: TGTGCCAGCAGCTCTAGCGGGAGACCCTACAATGAGCAGTTCTTC.